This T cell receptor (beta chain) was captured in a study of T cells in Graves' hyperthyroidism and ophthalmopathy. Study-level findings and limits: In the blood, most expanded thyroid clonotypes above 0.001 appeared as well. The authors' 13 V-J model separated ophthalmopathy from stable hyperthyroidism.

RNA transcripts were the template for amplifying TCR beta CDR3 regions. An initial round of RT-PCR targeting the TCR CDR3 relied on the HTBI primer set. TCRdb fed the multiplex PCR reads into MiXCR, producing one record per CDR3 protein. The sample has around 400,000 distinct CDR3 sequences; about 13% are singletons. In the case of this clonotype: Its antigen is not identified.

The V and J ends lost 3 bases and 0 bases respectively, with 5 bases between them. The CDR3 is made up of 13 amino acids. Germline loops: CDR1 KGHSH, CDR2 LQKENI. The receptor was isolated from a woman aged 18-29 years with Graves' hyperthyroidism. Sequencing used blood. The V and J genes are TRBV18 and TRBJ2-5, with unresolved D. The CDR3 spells CASSPANQETQYF. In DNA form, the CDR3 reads TGTGCCAGCTCACCCGCCAACCAAGAGACCCAGTACTTC.